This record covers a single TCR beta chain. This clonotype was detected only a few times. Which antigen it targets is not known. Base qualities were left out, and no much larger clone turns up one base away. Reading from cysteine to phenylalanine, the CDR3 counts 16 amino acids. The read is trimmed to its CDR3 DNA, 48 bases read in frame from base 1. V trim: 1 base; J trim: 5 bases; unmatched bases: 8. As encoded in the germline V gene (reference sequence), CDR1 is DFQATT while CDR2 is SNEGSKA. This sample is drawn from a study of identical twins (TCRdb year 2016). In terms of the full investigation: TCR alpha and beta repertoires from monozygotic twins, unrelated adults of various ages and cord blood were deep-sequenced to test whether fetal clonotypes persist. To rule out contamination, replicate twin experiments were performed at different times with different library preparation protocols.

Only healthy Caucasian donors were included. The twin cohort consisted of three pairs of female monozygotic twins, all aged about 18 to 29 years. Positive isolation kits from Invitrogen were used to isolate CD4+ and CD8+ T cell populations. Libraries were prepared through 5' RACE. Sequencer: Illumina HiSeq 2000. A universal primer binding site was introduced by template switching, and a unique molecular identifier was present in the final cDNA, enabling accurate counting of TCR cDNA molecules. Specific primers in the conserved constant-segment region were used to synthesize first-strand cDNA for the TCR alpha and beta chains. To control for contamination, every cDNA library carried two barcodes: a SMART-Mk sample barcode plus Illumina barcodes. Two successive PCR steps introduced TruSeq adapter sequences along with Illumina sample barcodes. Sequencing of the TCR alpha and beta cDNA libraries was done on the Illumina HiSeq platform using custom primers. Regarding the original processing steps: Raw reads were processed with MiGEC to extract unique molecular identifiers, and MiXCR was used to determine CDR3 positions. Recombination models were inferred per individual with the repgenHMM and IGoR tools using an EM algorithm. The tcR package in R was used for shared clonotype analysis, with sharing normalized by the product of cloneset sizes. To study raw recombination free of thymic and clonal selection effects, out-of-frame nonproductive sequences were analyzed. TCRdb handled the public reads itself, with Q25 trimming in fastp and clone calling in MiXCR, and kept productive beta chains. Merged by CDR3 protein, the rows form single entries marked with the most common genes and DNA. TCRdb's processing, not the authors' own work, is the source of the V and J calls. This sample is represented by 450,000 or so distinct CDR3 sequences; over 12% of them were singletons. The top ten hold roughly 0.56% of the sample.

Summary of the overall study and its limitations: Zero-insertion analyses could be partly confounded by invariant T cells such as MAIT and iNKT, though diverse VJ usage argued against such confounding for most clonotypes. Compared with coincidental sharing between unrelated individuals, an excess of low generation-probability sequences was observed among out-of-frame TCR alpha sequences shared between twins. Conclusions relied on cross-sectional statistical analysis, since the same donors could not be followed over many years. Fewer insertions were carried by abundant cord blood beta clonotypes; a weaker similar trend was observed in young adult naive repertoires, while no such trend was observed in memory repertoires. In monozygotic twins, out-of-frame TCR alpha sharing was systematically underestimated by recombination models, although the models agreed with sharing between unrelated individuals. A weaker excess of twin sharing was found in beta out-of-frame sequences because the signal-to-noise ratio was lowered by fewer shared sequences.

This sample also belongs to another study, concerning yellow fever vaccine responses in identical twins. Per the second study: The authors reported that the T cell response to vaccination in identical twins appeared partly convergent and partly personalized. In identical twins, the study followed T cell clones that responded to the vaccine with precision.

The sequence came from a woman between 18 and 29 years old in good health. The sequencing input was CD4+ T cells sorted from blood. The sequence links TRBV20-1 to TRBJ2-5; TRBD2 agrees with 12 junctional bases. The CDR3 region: CSARGTSGILGETQYF. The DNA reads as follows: TGCAGTGCTAGAGGGACTAGCGGGATCCTTGGTGAGACCCAGTACTTC.